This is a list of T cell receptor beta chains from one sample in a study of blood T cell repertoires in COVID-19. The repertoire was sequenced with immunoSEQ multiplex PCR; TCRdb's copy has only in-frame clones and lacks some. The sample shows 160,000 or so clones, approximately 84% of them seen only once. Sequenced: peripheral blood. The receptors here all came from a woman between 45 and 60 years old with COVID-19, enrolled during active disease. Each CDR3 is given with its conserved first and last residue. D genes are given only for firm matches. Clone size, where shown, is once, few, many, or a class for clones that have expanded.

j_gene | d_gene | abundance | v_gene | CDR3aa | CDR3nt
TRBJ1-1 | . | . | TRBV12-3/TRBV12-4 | CASSLSGVTEAFF | TGTGCCAGCAGTTTATCAGGGGTCACTGAAGCTTTCTTT
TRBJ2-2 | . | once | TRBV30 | CAWSLGVRGTGELFF | TGTGCCTGGAGCCTCGGCGTCCGGGGCACCGGGGAGCTGTTTTTT
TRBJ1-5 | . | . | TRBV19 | CASSSQTLSNQPQHF | TGTGCCAGTAGTAGCCAGACTCTTAGCAATCAGCCCCAGCATTTT
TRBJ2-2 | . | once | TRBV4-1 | CASSQDPPSGTWDTGELFF | TGCGCCAGCAGCCAAGATCCCCCGAGCGGTACGTGGGACACCGGGGAGCTGTTTTTT
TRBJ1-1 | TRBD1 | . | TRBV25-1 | CASSLQGANTEAFF | TGTGCCAGCAGTTTACAGGGGGCGAACACTGAAGCTTTCTTT
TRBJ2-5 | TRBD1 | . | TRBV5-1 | CASGGQGGPETQYF | TGCGCCAGCGGCGGACAGGGCGGGCCAGAGACCCAGTACTTC
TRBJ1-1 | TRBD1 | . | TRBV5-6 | CASSIRTGHPGAFF | TGTGCCAGCAGCATCCGGACAGGTCACCCGGGAGCTTTCTTT
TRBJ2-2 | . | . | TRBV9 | CASSAALAGQNTGELFF | TGTGCCAGCAGCGCCGCTTTGGCAGGACAAAACACCGGGGAGCTGTTTTTT
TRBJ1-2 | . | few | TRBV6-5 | CASTHRTDYGYTF | TGTGCCAGCACCCACCGGACAGACTATGGCTACACCTTC
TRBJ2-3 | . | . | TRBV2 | CASRGVQGRTDTQYF | TGTGCCAGCAGGGGGGTACAGGGGAGGACAGATACGCAGTATTTT
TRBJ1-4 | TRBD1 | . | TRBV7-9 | CASSRDRGNEKLFF | TGTGCCAGCAGCCGAGACAGGGGAAATGAAAAACTGTTTTTT
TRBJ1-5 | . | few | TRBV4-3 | CASSQDVRGNQPQHF | TGCGCCAGCAGCCAAGATGTACGAGGCAATCAGCCCCAGCATTTT
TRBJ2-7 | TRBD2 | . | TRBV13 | CASSPLGKSGGYEQYF | TGTGCCAGCAGCCCCCTTGGAAAAAGCGGGGGGTACGAGCAGTACTTC
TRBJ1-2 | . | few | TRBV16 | CASSQSGAGSYTF | TGTGCCAGCAGCCAATCGGGGGCAGGGAGTTACACCTTC
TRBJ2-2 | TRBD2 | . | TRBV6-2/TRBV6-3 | CASSYPSGGNTGELFF | TGTGCCAGCAGTTACCCTAGCGGGGGGAACACCGGGGAGCTGTTTTTT
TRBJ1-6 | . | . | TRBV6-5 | CASRAPTPSPLHF | TGTGCCAGCAGGGCACCAACACCTTCACCCCTCCACTTT
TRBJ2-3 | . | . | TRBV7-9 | CASSFRGRGDTQYF | TGTGCCAGCAGCTTTAGGGGGAGGGGAGATACGCAGTATTTT
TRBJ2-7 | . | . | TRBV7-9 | CASSLDWYEQYF | TGTGCCAGCAGCCTCGACTGGTACGAGCAGTACTTC
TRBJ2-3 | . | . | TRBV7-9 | CASSLTQGSDTQYF | TGTGCCAGCAGCCTTACGCAGGGGTCAGATACGCAGTATTTT
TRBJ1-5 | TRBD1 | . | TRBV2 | CASLRDRDQPQHF | TGTGCCAGCCTCCGGGACAGGGATCAGCCCCAGCATTTT
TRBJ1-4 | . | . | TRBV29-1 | CSVVGGGEKLFF | TGCAGCGTTGTGGGTGGCGGGGAAAAACTGTTTTTT
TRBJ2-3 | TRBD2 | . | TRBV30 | CAWSMIAGSTDTQYF | TGTGCCTGGAGTATGATAGCGGGGAGCACAGATACGCAGTATTTT
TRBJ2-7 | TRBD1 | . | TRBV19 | CASSNDLQGDSSYEQYF | TGTGCCAGTAGTAACGATCTACAGGGGGATAGTTCCTACGAGCAGTACTTC
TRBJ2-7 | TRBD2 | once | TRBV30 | CAWTSGGRYEQYF | TGTGCCTGGACTAGCGGGGGCCGTTACGAGCAGTACTTC
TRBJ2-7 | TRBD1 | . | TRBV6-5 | CASTAGQDYEQYF | TGTGCCAGCACTGCGGGACAGGACTACGAGCAGTACTTC
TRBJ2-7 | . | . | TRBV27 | CASRRGVRGSYEQYF | TGTGCCAGCAGACGAGGGGTGCGGGGTTCCTACGAGCAGTACTTC
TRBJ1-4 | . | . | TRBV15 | CATSSPGRGEKLFF | TGTGCCACCAGCTCTCCGGGCCGGGGTGAAAAACTGTTTTTT
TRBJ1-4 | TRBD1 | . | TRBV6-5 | CASSRGVREKLFF | TGTGCCAGCAGCAGGGGGGTACGCGAAAAACTGTTTTTT
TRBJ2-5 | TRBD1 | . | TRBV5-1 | CASGTRQGETQYF | TGCGCCAGCGGAACCAGACAGGGAGAGACCCAGTACTTC
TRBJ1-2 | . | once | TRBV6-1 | CASRTDSADGYTF | TGTGCCAGCAGGACGGACAGCGCCGATGGCTACACCTTC
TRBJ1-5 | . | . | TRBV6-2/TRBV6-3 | CASSYSITGSEPQHF | TGTGCCAGCAGTTACTCGATTACAGGGTCGGAGCCCCAGCATTTT
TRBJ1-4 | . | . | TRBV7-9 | CASSPRGGNEKLFF | TGTGCCAGCAGCCCAAGAGGAGGGAATGAAAAACTGTTTTTT
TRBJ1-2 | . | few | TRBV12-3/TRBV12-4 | CASTLSGEGYTF | TGTGCCAGCACCTTGTCGGGGGAAGGCTACACCTTC
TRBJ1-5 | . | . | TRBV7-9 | CASSLAPSGGISNQPQHF | TGTGCCAGCAGCTTAGCGCCATCGGGGGGCATTAGCAATCAGCCCCAGCATTTT
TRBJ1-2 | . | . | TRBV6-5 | CASSYRAGGYTF | TGTGCCAGCAGTTACAGGGCGGGAGGCTACACCTTC
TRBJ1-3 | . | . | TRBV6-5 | CASSYSIPGSGNTIYF | TGTGCCAGCAGTTACTCGATCCCGGGATCTGGAAACACCATATATTTT
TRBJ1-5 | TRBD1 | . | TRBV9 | CASSGGQGAGQPQHF | TGTGCCAGCAGCGGGGGACAGGGAGCGGGTCAGCCCCAGCATTTT
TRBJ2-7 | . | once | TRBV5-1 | CASSLRLSSYEQYF | TGCGCCAGCAGCCTGAGACTGAGCTCCTACGAGCAGTACTTC
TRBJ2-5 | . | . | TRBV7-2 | CASILKSGLETQYF | TGTGCCAGCATCCTGAAATCGGGATTGGAGACCCAGTACTTC
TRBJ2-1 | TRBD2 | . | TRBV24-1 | CATSDMTSGGTGSYNEQFF | TGTGCCACCAGTGACATGACTAGCGGGGGGACTGGGTCCTACAATGAGCAGTTCTTC
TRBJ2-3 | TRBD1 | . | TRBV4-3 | CASSQGTGDADTQYF | TGCGCCAGCAGCCAAGGGACAGGGGACGCAGATACGCAGTATTTT
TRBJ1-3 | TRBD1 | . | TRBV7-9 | CASSSPGQPSTAGNTIYF | TGTGCCAGCAGCTCCCCGGGACAGCCCTCCACTGCTGGAAACACCATATATTTT
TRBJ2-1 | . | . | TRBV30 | CAWTMRGAVNEQFF | TGTGCCTGGACCATGCGGGGTGCCGTAAATGAGCAGTTCTTC
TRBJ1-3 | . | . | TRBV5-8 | CASSLGPTVGDTIYF | TGTGCCAGCAGCTTGGGGCCAACCGTAGGGGACACCATATATTTT
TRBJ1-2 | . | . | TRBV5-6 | CASSRNYGYTF | TGTGCCAGCAGTAGAAACTATGGCTACACCTTC
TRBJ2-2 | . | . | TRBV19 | CASTMAGGELFF | TGTGCCAGTACAATGGCTGGCGGGGAGCTGTTTTTT
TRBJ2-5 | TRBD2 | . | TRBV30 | CAWSSQTSPETQYF | TGTGCCTGGAGTTCCCAGACTAGCCCCGAGACCCAGTACTTC
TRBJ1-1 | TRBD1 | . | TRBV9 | CASTRQGLNTEAFF | TGTGCCAGCACCCGACAGGGTTTGAACACTGAAGCTTTCTTT
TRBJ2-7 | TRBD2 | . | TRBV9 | CASSVVDSGGIYEQYF | TGTGCCAGCAGCGTAGTGGATAGCGGGGGGATTTACGAGCAGTACTTC
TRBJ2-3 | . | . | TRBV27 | CASRGQNSDTQYF | TGTGCCAGCAGGGGGCAGAACTCAGATACGCAGTATTTT
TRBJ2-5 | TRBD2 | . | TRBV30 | CAWSLAAETQYF | TGTGCCTGGAGTCTAGCGGCAGAGACCCAGTACTTC
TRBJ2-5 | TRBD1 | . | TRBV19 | CASSITGGVGETQYF | TGTGCCAGTAGTATCACAGGGGGAGTAGGGGAGACCCAGTACTTC
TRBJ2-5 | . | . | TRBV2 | CASSESLALGGETQYF | TGTGCCAGCAGTGAGAGTCTAGCGCTAGGCGGGGAGACCCAGTACTTC
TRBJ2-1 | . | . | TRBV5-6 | CASSFALATEQFF | TGTGCCAGCAGCTTCGCTCTAGCAACTGAGCAGTTCTTC
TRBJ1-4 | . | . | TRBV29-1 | CSVAPRVANEKLFF | TGCAGCGTTGCCCCCAGGGTAGCTAATGAAAAACTGTTTTTT
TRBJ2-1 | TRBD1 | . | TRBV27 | CASRLLRDSSYNEQFF | TGTGCCAGCAGATTACTCCGGGACAGTTCCTACAATGAGCAGTTCTTC
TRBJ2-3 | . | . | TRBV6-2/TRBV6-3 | CASSYWGGASTDTQYF | TGTGCCAGCAGTTACTGGGGGGGGGCTAGCACAGATACGCAGTATTTT
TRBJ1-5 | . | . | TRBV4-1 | CASSQEEGRPQHF | TGCGCCAGCAGCCAAGAGGAGGGCAGGCCCCAGCATTTT
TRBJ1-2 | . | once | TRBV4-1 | CASSKTGPPGLGGYTF | TGCGCCAGCAGCAAGACAGGTCCCCCTGGGTTAGGAGGCTACACCTTC
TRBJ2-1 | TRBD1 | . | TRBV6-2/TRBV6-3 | CASSRRGRIYEQFF | TGTGCCAGCAGCAGAAGGGGGCGCATCTATGAGCAGTTCTTC